A single sample is the source of the 21 T cell receptor beta chains below, sequenced in a study of cytomegalovirus exposure and HLA in healthy donors. PCR primers comprised 60 Vbeta and 13 Jbeta primers. The assay was immunoSEQ multiplex PCR, and TCRdb's table has in-frame clones only and misses some. This table has under 200,000 clones, 70% to 90% appearing once. The sequencing input was PBMCs. The receptor set was obtained from a man younger than 45 in good health and CMV-seropositive.

The V gene is TRBV6-5, the J gene TRBJ2-3, with a possible D match to TRBD2 (5 bases). Trimming removed 5 bases at V and 1 base at J, with 13 bases between. The CDR3 length is 15 residues. Germline V gene sequence: CDR1 MNHEY, CDR2 SVGAGI. This CDR3 is CASSPRRTRTDTQYF. The CDR3 DNA is TGTGCCAGCAGTCCCCGACGGACTCGCACAGATACGCAGTATTTT.

The chain recombines TRBV19 with TRBJ1-2, with TRBD1 matching over 9 bases. Germline assignment: CDR1 LNHDA and CDR2 SQIVND (reference sequence). J gave up 2 bases and V 5 bases, and 6 bases lay outside the gene matches. The CDR3 has 15 residues. CDR3 region: CASSGRDRENYGYTF. The CDR3 region has the DNA TGTGCCAGTAGTGGGAGGGACAGGGAAAACTATGGCTACACCTTC.

The chain links TRBV15 to TRBJ2-6; D gene unclear. The CDR3 is 17 amino acids. V lost 4 bases to trimming and J lost 0 bases, with 13 bases between them. Germline V CDR1 and CDR2: LNHNV, YYDKDF (reference sequence). DNA for the CDR3: TGTGCCACCAGCAAAACGGTTGTCGGCTCTGGGGCCAACGTCCTGACTTTC. Protein sequence: CATSKTVVGSGANVLTF.

The rearrangement links TRBV9 to TRBJ2-1; TRBD2 is a possible D gene (5 bases). V dropped 7 bases and J dropped 5 bases, with 7 bases sitting between them. Germline CDR1 reads SGDLS; CDR2 reads YYNGEE. The CDR3 runs to 11 residues. The DNA of the CDR3 is TGTGCCAGCGGACTTCACAATGAGCAGTTCTTC. Amino acids: CASGLHNEQFF.

This clone was recorded a few times. The chain links TRBV6-1 to TRBJ2-7; D possibly corresponds to TRBD2 (5 bases). Deletions cut 9 bases from V and 2 bases from J, with 14 bases between. Per the germline V gene, CDR1 is MNHNS and CDR2 is SASEGT. This CDR3 comprises 13 residues. CDR3 sequence reads: CASRGNLAYEQYF. In DNA, the CDR3 is TGTGCCAGTCGGGGAAACCTCGCCTACGAGCAGTACTTC.

This clone occurred once. V and J are TRBV27 and TRBJ2-1; 9 bases match TRBD2. V was clipped by 9 bases and J by 7 bases; unmatched bases: 10. Germline V gives CDR1 MNHEY, CDR2 SMNVEV (reference sequence). The length of the CDR3 is 14 residues. The chain's CDR3 is CASLLSGRVNEQFF. In DNA form, the CDR3 reads TGTGCCAGTCTTCTTAGCGGGAGAGTGAATGAGCAGTTCTTC.

The chain is built from TRBV6-1 and TRBJ2-1, with D tentatively TRBD2 (6 bases). CDR3 size: 14 residues. Between the trimmed V and J ends, which lost 2 bases and 4 bases, there was a span of 9 bases. Germline V CDR1 and CDR2: MNHNS, SASEGT. The CDR3 DNA sequence: TGTGCCAGCAGTGAATTCGGGGGTTACAATGAGCAGTTCTTC. Encoded protein: CASSEFGGYNEQFF.

This chain connects TRBV11-3 to TRBJ1-4; no firm D call. The length of the CDR3 is 12 residues. The V end was cut by 2 bases, the J end by 5 bases, with 3 bases between. Per germline, CDR1 SGHNT and CDR2 YENEEA. In nucleotides, the CDR3 is TGTGCCAGCAGCTTAATAAATGAAAAACTGTTTTTT. Its translation: CASSLINEKLFF.

This clone was counted once. The chain uses TRBV7-3 and TRBJ2-1; D not certain. V lost 5 bases and J lost 9, with 8 bases in between. This CDR3 has 11 residues. Germline values: CDR1 SGHTA, CDR2 FQGTGA. As DNA, the CDR3 is TGTGCCAGCAGCGCCGGTAGTGAGCAGTTCTTC. Amino acid sequence: CASSAGSEQFF.

Of note for this clone: The germline gene is not matched at one end of the junction; a read error may be the cause. V usage is TRBV7-9 and J usage is TRBJ2-5; 7 nucleotides line up with TRBD1. Germline CDR1 is SEHNR and CDR2 is FQNEAQ (reference sequence). CDR3 length: 14 residues. In DNA, the CDR3 is TGTTCCAGCAGCCGGGGACAGCGCCAAGAGACCCAGTACTTC. Its translation is CSSSRGQRQETQYF.

This chain uses TRBV6-6 with TRBJ1-1, with 9 bases lining up with TRBD1. The J segment lost 4 bases and the V segment lost 2 bases, leaving 2 bases of the junction unmatched. In germline, CDR1 is MNHNY, CDR2 SVGAGI (reference sequence). The CDR3 extends over 14 amino acids. The CDR3: CASSYMGQGTEAFF. The CDR3 DNA is TGTGCCAGCAGTTACATGGGACAGGGCACTGAAGCTTTCTTT.

The CDR3 spells CASSIWDRGLSEAFF. The CDR3 region has the DNA TGTGCCAGTAGTATCTGGGACAGGGGTTTATCTGAAGCTTTCTTT. The chain links TRBV19 to TRBJ1-1; TRBD1 agrees at 10 bases. CDR1 is LNHDA, CDR2 SQIVND, per germline (reference sequence). The CDR3 sequence is 15 residues long. With V trimmed by 3 bases and J by 6 bases, 7 bases remained unmatched.

The chain recombines TRBV5-6 with TRBJ2-5, with D maybe TRBD2 (6 bases). Deletions cut 0 bases from V and 5 bases from J, with 11 bases between. From germline, CDR1 is SGHDT and CDR2 YYEEEE. The CDR3 is 14 residues long. CDR3 in amino acids: CASSLGLARETQYF. In nucleotides, the CDR3 is TGTGCCAGCAGCTTGGGGCTAGCGAGGGAGACCCAGTACTTC.

This chain uses TRBV7-8 with TRBJ1-1; D is ambiguous. The CDR3 contains 13 residues. V lost 5 bases, J lost 0 bases, and 7 bases lay in between. The germline gives CDR1 SGHVS, CDR2 FQNEAQ. CDR3 protein: CASSRTMNTEAFF. For the CDR3, the DNA is TGTGCCAGCAGCCGCACAATGAACACTGAAGCTTTCTTT.

J is TRBJ2-1 and V is TRBV11-2; 9 nucleotides agree with TRBD1. This CDR3 comprises 15 residues. Losses at the gene ends were 5 bases for V and 4 bases for J; bases not matched to a gene: 6. Germline loops: CDR1 SGHAT, CDR2 FQNNGV. The CDR3 here is CASSTYRGLYNEQFF. CDR3 sequence (DNA): TGTGCCAGCAGCACTTACAGGGGGCTTTACAATGAGCAGTTCTTC.

The chain employs TRBV7-9 and TRBJ2-2; 7 bases map to TRBD1. This CDR3 contains 18 residues. Looked up from germline, CDR1 is SEHNR and CDR2 is FQNEAQ (reference sequence). After removal of 0 bases from V and 6 bases from J, the junction contained 13 bases not matched to a gene. The CDR3 bases are TGTGCCAGCAGCTTAGCCCTGACAGGGTTTGGACTCGCCGGGGAGCTGTTTTTT. This gives the protein CASSLALTGFGLAGELFF.

The chain carries TRBV4-2 and TRBJ2-3; maybe TRBD2 (5 bases). Germline values: CDR1 LGHNA, CDR2 YNFKEQ. The CDR3 totals 15 residues. The V end was cut by 1 base, the J end by 2 bases, with 10 bases between. The CDR3 spells CASSQARRTTDTQYF. The CDR3 DNA reads as TGTGCCAGCAGCCAAGCTCGGAGGACCACAGATACGCAGTATTTT.

The rearrangement uses TRBV11-3 and TRBJ2-2; TRBD2 aligns across 12 bases. J gave up 6 bases and V 2 bases, and 13 bases lay outside the gene matches. Germline V CDR1 and CDR2: SGHNT, YENEEA. The CDR3 spans 19 residues. The CDR3, as DNA: TGTGCCAGCAGCTTATCGCCGACTAGCGGGAGTTACTGGGCCGGGGAGCTGTTTTTT. The encoded protein is CASSLSPTSGSYWAGELFF.

The rearrangement uses TRBV15 and TRBJ2-2; 8 bases are a match to TRBD2. There are 16 residues in the CDR3. Germline V gene lookup returns CDR1 LNHNV and CDR2 YYDKDF (reference sequence). V dropped 0 bases and J dropped 5; count of bases not matched to a gene: 5. The CDR3: CATSRDRAGATGELFF. The CDR3 coding sequence is TGTGCCACCAGCAGAGATCGAGCGGGAGCAACCGGGGAGCTGTTTTTT.

About this clone: The junction departs from germline at one end; a sequencing error may be responsible. The V and J genes are TRBV7-7 and TRBJ2-5; D may be TRBD1 (5 bases). The length of the CDR3 is 12 residues. Per the germline V gene, CDR1 is SSHAT and CDR2 is FNYEAQ (reference sequence). The CDR3 region is CASSLAGETQYF. The CDR3 region has the DNA TGTGCTAGCAGCCTGGCAGGGGAGACCCAGTACTTC.

The rearrangement uses TRBV5-1 and TRBJ2-6; 7 bases match TRBD1. The length of the CDR3 is 17 residues. The ends lost 1 base at V and 0 bases at J; junction bases unmatched: 4. Germline V CDR1 and CDR2: SGHRS, YFSETQ. The DNA for the CDR3 is TGCGCCAGCAGCTTGACAGGGGCTGGCTCTGGGGCCAACGTCCTGACTTTC. Its protein is CASSLTGAGSGANVLTF.